This TCR beta chain was obtained from a study of beta chain features in type 1 diabetes. Trimming stripped 6 bases from V and 6 bases from J, with 9 bases between. This CDR3 is 11 amino acids long. The V gene's germline CDR1 is MDHEN and CDR2 SYDVKM. The whole isolated RNA underwent reverse transcription, so sequencing captured expressed TCRB transcripts. Only in-frame clones appear in the TCRdb table, and some are missing; sequencing was by immunoSEQ multiplex PCR. In the table there are over 350,000 clones, over 12% of which are singletons. This TCR came from a woman aged 18-30 years in good health. Sequenced material: naive CD4+ T cells from blood. This sequence joins TRBV28 and TRBJ2-7, with no clear D. The CDR3 loop reads CASSLRFEQYF. The CDR3 DNA is TGTGCCAGCAGCCTGAGGTTCGAGCAGTACTTC.